This T cell receptor beta chain is drawn from a study of blood T cell repertoires in COVID-19. Study as a whole: Some COVID-19 samples were acute and others convalescent; all came from the United States, Italy and Spain. T cells, B-cell-depleted T cells, or PBMCs supplied cDNA or gDNA.

Trimming left V 8 bases short and J 0 bases short, with 11 bases between. The CDR3 extends over 13 amino acids. Germline CDR1 MNHEY, CDR2 SVGAGI. In the authors' methods: Counts of nucleated cells, estimated from reference gene primer amplification, were obtained. The assay was immunoSEQ multiplex PCR, and TCRdb's table has in-frame clones only and misses some. V and J calls and clone size are as listed in that table; D and trimming were resolved from the DNA. Of 100,000 or so clones in the sample, 85% were seen once. The chain has TRBV6-5 and TRBJ2-7; D is unclear. The TCR sequence derives from a man in his sixties with acute or convalescent COVID-19. Material for sequencing was peripheral blood. The CDR3 here is CASGQASSYEQYF. In DNA, the CDR3 is TGTGCCAGCGGTCAGGCCTCCTCCTACGAGCAGTACTTC.